The next 28 T cell receptor beta chains were all read from a single sample in a study of identical twins. Each CDR3 protein is one row after TCRdb ran MiXCR on the 5' RACE reads. This table holds approximately 350,000 distinct CDR3 sequences, 9% to 15% found once. The same data also went into a second study, on yellow fever vaccine responses in identical twins.

Sequencing was performed on CD8+ T cells sorted from blood. Every receptor here comes from a woman under 30 in good health.

This chain links TRBV10-3 with TRBJ1-5, with D tentatively TRBD1 (5 bases). There are 14 residues in the CDR3. Germline V gives CDR1 ENHRY, CDR2 SYGVKD. Trimming removed 3 bases at V and 5 bases at J, with 11 bases between. The CDR3 coding sequence is TGTGCCATCAGTGATGGGGCAGGGCATCAGCCCCAGCATTTT. As protein: CAISDGAGHQPQHF.

Concerning this clonotype: Germline and junction disagree at one end, which may indicate a read error. The genes are TRBV9 and TRBJ2-1, with D unclear. The CDR3 has 12 residues. Germline V gives CDR1 SGDLS, CDR2 YYNGEE. The CDR3 DNA reads as TGTGCCAGCGGCGTCGCCTACAATGAGCAGTTCTTC. Amino acids: CASGVAYNEQFF. The full variable domain, its missing parts supplied by reference TRBV9 and TRBJ2-1, is DSGVTQTPKHLITATGQRVTLRCSPRSGDLSVYWYQQSLDQGLQFLIQYYNGEERAKGNILERFSAQQFPDLHSELNLSSLELGDSALYFCASGVAYNEQFFGPGTRLTVL.

V usage is TRBV2 and J usage is TRBJ2-3; weak D call: TRBD2 (7 bases). Trimming took off 3 bases at V and 5 bases at J, with 9 bases between the two ends. The CDR3 totals 13 residues. Looked up from germline, CDR1 is SNHLY and CDR2 is FYNNEI. This chain's CDR3 is CASSDGGQDTQYF. CDR3 DNA sequence: TGTGCCAGCAGTGACGGGGGGCAAGATACGCAGTATTTT.

This clonotype was counted only a few times. V gene TRBV11-2 combines with J gene TRBJ2-5; 10 positions match TRBD1. V was pared by 4 bases and J by 3 bases, with 14 bases of the junction left unmatched. The V gene's germline CDR1 is SGHAT and CDR2 FQNNGV. This CDR3 has 18 amino acids. The CDR3 sequence is CASSSEARDRGFEETQYF. The DNA for the CDR3 is TGTGCCAGCAGCTCGGAGGCCCGGGACAGGGGATTTGAAGAGACCCAGTACTTC.

The chain employs TRBV3-1 and TRBJ2-7; TRBD1 aligns across 7 bases. The germline V gene encodes CDR1 LGHDT and CDR2 YNNKEL (reference sequence). The CDR3 spans 15 residues. V lost 1 base to trimming and J lost 6 bases; unmatched junction nucleotides: 9. CDR3 nucleotides: TGTGCCAGCAGCCAAGGTATAAGGGGGCAGGGCGAGCAGTACTTC. The encoded protein is CASSQGIRGQGEQYF.

This clonotype was detected a few times. V gene TRBV29-1 combines with J gene TRBJ2-2, with 12 bases that match TRBD2. V shed 7 bases, J shed 1 base, and the junction held 13 bases outside the gene matches. From germline, CDR1 is SQVTM and CDR2 ANQGSEA. The CDR3 is 18 residues long. Here the CDR3 reads CSARALAGGYLNTGELFF. CDR3 nucleotide sequence: TGCAGCGCAAGAGCACTAGCGGGAGGTTATCTGAACACCGGGGAGCTGTTTTTT.

The chain has TRBV25-1 and TRBJ1-4; D is undetermined. This CDR3 has 15 amino acids. Trimming pared 4 bases from V and 8 bases from J, leaving 17 bases between. Germline lookup yields CDR1 MGHDK and CDR2 SYGVNS. The CDR3 nucleotides are TGTGCCAGCAGTGGATCACTCCAGCTGGGGGAAAAACTGTTTTTT. Amino acids: CASSGSLQLGEKLFF.

This clonotype has at least ten counts. The CDR3 DNA reads TGCGCCAGCAGCTTTCTATTCGAGGGGGTCGGGAACACTGAAGCTTTCTTT. It specifies CASSFLFEGVGNTEAFF. The chain couples TRBV5-1 to TRBJ1-1, with D perhaps TRBD1 (6 bases). Trimming pared 2 bases from V and 1 base from J, leaving 18 bases between. CDR1 is SGHRS, CDR2 YFSETQ, per germline. The CDR3 length is 17 residues.

The rearrangement uses TRBV10-3 and TRBJ2-7; TRBD1 matches at 7 bases. Germline loops: CDR1 ENHRY, CDR2 SYGVKD. V was pared by 3 bases and J by 1 base, with 9 bases of the junction left unmatched. This CDR3 is 16 amino acids long. This chain's CDR3 is CAISELRAGGSYEQYF. In nucleotides, the CDR3 is TGTGCCATCAGTGAATTGAGGGCAGGGGGTTCCTACGAGCAGTACTTC.

This clonotype showed up just a few times. The chain employs TRBV28 and TRBJ2-2; 10 nucleotides match TRBD2. The CDR3 contains 15 residues. J gave up 4 bases and V 6 bases, and 5 bases lay outside the gene matches. CDR1 and CDR2 from the germline V gene are MDHEN and SYDVKM. CDR3 protein: CASSLAGDGTGELFF. CDR3 DNA: TGTGCCAGCAGCCTAGCGGGAGATGGCACCGGGGAGCTGTTTTTT.

In this sample, this clonotype turned up many times. The rearrangement uses TRBV12-3 or TRBV12-4 and TRBJ1-5, with D hard to call. The CDR3 runs to 14 residues. The germline V and J ends were trimmed by 5 bases and 4 bases, with 12 bases remaining between them. The CDR3 coding sequence is TGTGCCAGCAGTGCGATTAACGGGAATCAGCCCCAGCATTTT. Its protein product is CASSAINGNQPQHF.

This clonotype was seen only a few times. This sequence joins TRBV20-1 and TRBJ2-5; TRBD2 agrees at 11 bases. The CDR3 loop spans 19 amino acids. After removal of 3 bases from V and 2 bases from J, the junction contained 17 bases not matched to a gene. Germline V gene lookup returns CDR1 DFQATT and CDR2 SNEGSKA (reference sequence). CDR3 sequence: CSARELGLADLVPQETQYF. The CDR3 nucleotides are TGCAGTGCTAGGGAATTGGGACTAGCGGACCTCGTCCCGCAAGAGACCCAGTACTTC.

This clonotype was seen more than once but under ten times. J is TRBJ2-2 and V is TRBV9; 12 nucleotides agree with TRBD2. CDR1 SGDLS and CDR2 YYNGEE come from the germline V gene. The CDR3 length is 16 residues. V was pared by 3 bases and J by 5 bases, with 5 bases of the junction left unmatched. CDR3 coding DNA: TGTGCCAGCAGCGCATCCGGGACTAGCGGGACCGGGGAGCTGTTTTTT. Translation gives CASSASGTSGTGELFF.

This clonotype was counted ten times or more. V gene TRBV4-1 combines with J gene TRBJ1-2; D not certain. V was shortened by 0 bases and J by 1 base, with 9 bases between the two germline ends. The CDR3 covers 15 residues. Germline V gene lookup returns CDR1 MGHRA and CDR2 YSYEKL. CDR3 DNA: TGCGCCAGCAGCCAAGATAGCGTCAGTAACTATGGCTACACCTTC. This gives the protein CASSQDSVSNYGYTF.

This clonotype has at least ten counts. The genes are TRBV20-1 and TRBJ2-1; 11 bases are a match to TRBD2. From germline, CDR1 is DFQATT and CDR2 SNEGSKA (reference sequence). This CDR3 contains 14 residues. The J segment lost 4 bases and the V segment lost 4 bases, leaving 3 bases of the junction unmatched. Written as DNA, the CDR3 is TGCAGTGCTAAGGGACTAGCGGAGTACAATGAGCAGTTCTTC. It translates to CSAKGLAEYNEQFF.

In its sample, this clonotype was seen a few times. CDR3 sequence: CASSSIWSTQINEQFF. The CDR3 DNA sequence: TGTGCCAGCAGTAGTATCTGGTCTACCCAGATCAATGAGCAGTTCTTC. The rearrangement uses TRBV12-3 or TRBV12-4 and TRBJ2-1; D unresolved. The length of the CDR3 is 16 residues. V dropped 5 bases and J dropped 6 bases, with 20 bases sitting between them.

This clonotype has a single count. The rearrangement joins TRBV28 to TRBJ2-7; TRBD1 aligns across 7 bases. Germline loops: CDR1 MDHEN, CDR2 SYDVKM. The CDR3 loop spans 15 amino acids. With 6 bases clipped from V and 4 bases from J, the junction kept 12 bases outside the gene matches. For the CDR3, the DNA is TGTGCCAGCAGCCAGGACAGGTCCCCCGTGTACGAGCAGTACGTC. This encodes CASSQDRSPVYEQYV.

This rearrangement joins TRBV29-1 to TRBJ2-3; no firm D call. Germline V CDR1 and CDR2: SQVTM, ANQGSEA. With 0 bases removed from V and 2 bases from J, the gap between germline ends came to 12 bases. This CDR3 is built from 15 residues. The CDR3 region is CSVEDPLTNTDTQYF. The CDR3 region has the DNA TGCAGCGTTGAAGATCCTTTGACCAACACAGATACGCAGTATTTT.

The V call is TRBV7-9, the J call TRBJ1-1, with no clear D. Looked up from germline, CDR1 is SEHNR and CDR2 is FQNEAQ (reference sequence). V was clipped by 5 bases and J by 0 bases, with 10 bases between them. This CDR3 has 14 residues. CDR3 region: CASSPGMMNTEAFF. In DNA form, the CDR3 reads TGTGCCAGCAGCCCCGGAATGATGAACACTGAAGCTTTCTTT. Looking up the rest from reference TRBV7-9 and TRBJ1-1 gives the full variable domain: DTGVSQNPRHKITKRGQNVTFRCDPISEHNRLYWYRQTLGQGPEFLTYFQNEAQLEKSRLLSDRFSAERPKGSFSTLEIQRTEQGDSAMYLCASSPGMMNTEAFFGQGTRLTVV.

The table lists this clonotype with many counts. The rearrangement links TRBV5-5 to TRBJ2-2; D assignment may be TRBD1 or TRBD2 (5 bases each). Germline V gene data show CDR1 as SGHKS and CDR2 as YYEKEE (reference sequence). The V gene lost 0 bases and the J gene lost 5 bases, with 14 bases spanning the gap. The CDR3 is made up of 16 amino acids. The CDR3 loop reads CASSLVWWDGTGELFF. CDR3 nucleotides: TGTGCCAGCAGCTTGGTCTGGTGGGACGGGACCGGGGAGCTGTTTTTT.

The V and J genes are TRBV9 and TRBJ2-1, with D possibly being TRBD1 (5 bases). There are 13 residues in the CDR3. Trimming took 0 bases from V and 5 from J, leaving 6 bases between them. Germline assignment: CDR1 SGDLS and CDR2 YYNGEE. The CDR3 sequence: CASSVVDNNEQFF. The CDR3 DNA reads TGTGCCAGCAGCGTAGTGGACAACAATGAGCAGTTCTTC.

This clonotype was detected many times. The genes are TRBV20-1 and TRBJ1-4; no definite D call. The CDR3 totals 16 residues. V was shortened by 0 bases and J by 8 bases, with 19 bases between the two germline ends. Germline-derived CDR1 and CDR2 are DFQATT and SNEGSKA (reference sequence). CDR3: CSAREVEQSGGEKLFF. In DNA, the CDR3 is TGCAGTGCTAGAGAAGTGGAACAGAGTGGCGGGGAAAAACTGTTTTTT.

This clonotype was detected only a few times. V gene TRBV24-1 combines with J gene TRBJ2-1, with D possibly matching TRBD1 (6 bases). The CDR3 has 12 residues. The germline CDR1 and CDR2 sequences are KGHDR and SFDVKD. The V end was cut by 4 bases, the J end by 8 bases, with 8 bases between. In DNA form, the CDR3 reads TGTGCCACCAGTGAAGGGACACATGAGCAGTTCTTC. Translation: CATSEGTHEQFF.

The V call is TRBV11-2, the J call TRBJ2-5; 8 bases map to TRBD2. The CDR3 loop spans 16 amino acids. With 1 base clipped from V and 5 bases from J, the junction kept 9 bases outside the gene matches. The germline gives CDR1 SGHAT, CDR2 FQNNGV. CDR3 bases: TGTGCCAGCAGCTTAGGGGGACTAGGACGGACTGAGACCCAGTACTTC. Translating gives CASSLGGLGRTETQYF.

The genes are TRBV7-2 and TRBJ2-1, with 16 nucleotides matching TRBD2. The germline gives CDR1 SGHTA, CDR2 FQGNSA. This CDR3 region has 17 residues. The V segment lost 4 bases and the J segment 6 bases; nucleotides outside the gene matches: 6. CDR3: CASSWGLAGGSGNEQFF. CDR3 nucleotides: TGTGCCAGCAGCTGGGGACTAGCGGGGGGGAGTGGCAATGAGCAGTTCTTC.

The sample holds many counts of this clonotype. The chain carries TRBV11-2 and TRBJ2-7; D uncertain. There are 15 residues in the CDR3. CDR1 is SGHAT, CDR2 FQNNGV, per germline. Trimming left V 1 base short and J 4 bases short, with 14 bases between. For the CDR3, the DNA is TGTGCCAGCAGCTTAGGCCCGTATCCTGGGTACGAGCAGTACGTC. It specifies CASSLGPYPGYEQYV.

This clonotype occurred a few times. The genes are TRBV4-1 and TRBJ2-5, with 7 nucleotides matching TRBD2. V gave up 1 base and J gave up 2 bases; unmatched junction bases: 4. This CDR3 comprises 15 residues. CDR1 is MGHRA, CDR2 YSYEKL, per germline. CDR3: CASSQGLAEQETQYF. The CDR3 DNA reads as TGCGCCAGCAGCCAAGGGCTAGCGGAGCAAGAGACCCAGTACTTC.

This clonotype occurred a few times. The J gene is TRBJ2-7, the V gene TRBV20-1; D is ambiguous. This CDR3 spans 14 amino acids. CDR1 DFQATT and CDR2 SNEGSKA come from the germline V gene (reference sequence). Deletions cut 4 bases from V and 3 bases from J, with 16 bases between. CDR3 loop: CSANPISPNYEQYV. CDR3 sequence (DNA): TGCAGTGCTAACCCGATTAGCCCAAACTACGAGCAGTACGTC.